These T cell receptor beta chains were read from a single sample in a study of shared clonotypes between healthy human individuals. The assay was immunoSEQ multiplex PCR, and TCRdb's table has in-frame clones only and misses some. The sample holds over a million clones, 98% to 99% seen once. Source material: naive CD4+ T cells sorted from blood. These receptors were obtained from a man aged 25-40 years in good health. The CDR3 runs from the conserved cysteine through the conserved F or W. The D gene is left open where the match is weak. A clone size is listed for some rows: how often the clone was seen (once, few, many), or a class if it is expanded.

length	size	V	J	D	DNA	CDR3
15	NA	TRBV28	TRBJ2-7	TRBD1	TGTGCCAGCAGTATCACCGGGACAGCGTCCTACGAGCAGTACTTC	CASSITGTASYEQYF
15	NA	TRBV5-4	TRBJ2-1	TRBD2	TGTGCCGGCGCATCTGGAGCGGGAGCCCCCGATGAGCAGTTCTTC	CAGASGAGAPDEQFF
14	NA	TRBV5-5	TRBJ2-7	TRBD1	TGTGCCAGCAGCTCAGGACAGGGGGGATACGAGCAGTACTTC	CASSSGQGGYEQYF
14	NA	TRBV2	TRBJ1-1	NA	TGTGCCAGCAGTGAAAGACAGCCCGACACTGAAGCTTTCTTT	CASSERQPDTEAFF
18	NA	TRBV2	TRBJ1-5	TRBD1	TGTGCCAGCAGAGACAGACAGGGGGCCACCGGGGGCAATCAGCCCCAGCATTTT	CASRDRQGATGGNQPQHF
15	once	TRBV11-2	TRBJ2-5	TRBD2	TGTGCCAGCAGCTTACGACTAGCGGGGAAAGAGACCCAGTACTTC	CASSLRLAGKETQYF
13	NA	TRBV7-3	TRBJ2-7	NA	TGTGCCAGCAGCTTAAGGCGGGGCTACGAGCAGTACTTC	CASSLRRGYEQYF
14	NA	TRBV18	TRBJ1-1	NA	TGTGCCAGCTCACCCCGGGGGGGGGATACTGAAGCTTTCTTT	CASSPRGGDTEAFF
14	NA	TRBV5-1	TRBJ2-5	NA	TGCGCCAGCAGCTTGGCCGGCAGTCAAGAGACCCAGTACTTC	CASSLAGSQETQYF
14	NA	TRBV5-4	TRBJ1-4	TRBD1	TGTGCCAGCAGTTCCGGGACAGAAGATGAAAAACTGTTTTTT	CASSSGTEDEKLFF
14	NA	TRBV28	TRBJ1-5	NA	TGTGCCAGCAGTCCGGGCCACGGGAATCAGCCCCAGCATTTT	CASSPGHGNQPQHF
13	NA	TRBV29-1	TRBJ1-2	NA	TGCAGCGTTGAAGATCCCTTCGGACGTGGCTACACCTTC	CSVEDPFGRGYTF
15	NA	TRBV7-7	TRBJ2-1	TRBD2	TGTGCTAGCAGCCGGACTAGCGGATCCTACAATGAGCAGTTCTTC	CASSRTSGSYNEQFF
14	NA	TRBV29-1	TRBJ2-7	TRBD2	TGCAGCGTGTCGACTAGCGGGAGTGTCTACGAGCAGTACTTC	CSVSTSGSVYEQYF
15	NA	TRBV5-1	TRBJ1-1	TRBD1	TGCGCCAGCAGCGGGTACAGGGGGCGGGACACTGAAGCTTTCTTT	CASSGYRGRDTEAFF
16	once	TRBV11-2	TRBJ2-7	NA	TGTGCCAGCAGCTTAGATGTGGTAGCGGCGCCCTACGAGCAGTACTTC	CASSLDVVAAPYEQYF
17	NA	TRBV28	TRBJ1-5	NA	TGTGCCAGCAGTCGGCGCCTCTCTCCAGACCCTTATCAGCCCCAGCATTTT	CASSRRLSPDPYQPQHF
11	NA	TRBV20-1	TRBJ2-7	NA	TGCAGTGCTAGACTCACTTACGAGCAGTACTTC	CSARLTYEQYF
15	NA	TRBV5-1	TRBJ1-5	NA	TGCGCCAGCAGCTTGGCAGGGGCGAACAATCAGCCCCAGCATTTT	CASSLAGANNQPQHF
13	NA	TRBV5-5	TRBJ1-2	NA	TGTGCCAGCAGCTTGGGGCAGGGGAACGGCTACACCTTC	CASSLGQGNGYTF
15	NA	TRBV5-4	TRBJ2-1	TRBD2	TGTGCCAGCAGCATTGGCGGGAGGGCCTATGGTGAGCAGTTCTTC	CASSIGGRAYGEQFF
13	NA	TRBV27	TRBJ2-7	TRBD1	TGTGCCAGCAGCCGGACAGGGTTCTACGAGCAGTACTTC	CASSRTGFYEQYF
12	NA	TRBV5-4	TRBJ2-5	NA	TGTGCCAGCAGGCGGTACCAAGAGACCCAGTACTTC	CASRRYQETQYF
15	NA	TRBV5-1	TRBJ2-5	NA	TGCGCCAGCAGCTTAATAGGAGCAATTCAAGAGACCCAGTACTTC	CASSLIGAIQETQYF
10	once	TRBV7-9	TRBJ2-7	NA	TGTGCCAGCAGTGGTGACGAGCAGTACTTC	CASSGDEQYF
16	NA	TRBV7-6	TRBJ2-7	NA	TGTGCCAGCAGCTCCCAAGTCAGCCGGGTCCCCCTCGAGCAGTACTTC	CASSSQVSRVPLEQYF
17	NA	TRBV6-1	TRBJ2-1	TRBD2	TGTGCCAGCAGTGAAGCAATCCGACTAGCGGAATACAATGAGCAGTTCTTC	CASSEAIRLAEYNEQFF
15	NA	TRBV5-1	TRBJ2-3	TRBD2	TGCGCCAGCAGCCAAGATAGCGGGAGCACAGATACGCAGTATTTT	CASSQDSGSTDTQYF
19	NA	TRBV27	TRBJ2-2	NA	TGTGCCAGCAGTTTCCGGGATCCGAGCTCCTTCGCGAACACCGGGGAGCTGTTTTTT	CASSFRDPSSFANTGELFF
19	NA	TRBV9	TRBJ2-1	TRBD2	TGTGCCAGCAGCGTAGGACTAGCGGGACTAGGGAGCTCCTACAATGAGCAGTTCTTC	CASSVGLAGLGSSYNEQFF